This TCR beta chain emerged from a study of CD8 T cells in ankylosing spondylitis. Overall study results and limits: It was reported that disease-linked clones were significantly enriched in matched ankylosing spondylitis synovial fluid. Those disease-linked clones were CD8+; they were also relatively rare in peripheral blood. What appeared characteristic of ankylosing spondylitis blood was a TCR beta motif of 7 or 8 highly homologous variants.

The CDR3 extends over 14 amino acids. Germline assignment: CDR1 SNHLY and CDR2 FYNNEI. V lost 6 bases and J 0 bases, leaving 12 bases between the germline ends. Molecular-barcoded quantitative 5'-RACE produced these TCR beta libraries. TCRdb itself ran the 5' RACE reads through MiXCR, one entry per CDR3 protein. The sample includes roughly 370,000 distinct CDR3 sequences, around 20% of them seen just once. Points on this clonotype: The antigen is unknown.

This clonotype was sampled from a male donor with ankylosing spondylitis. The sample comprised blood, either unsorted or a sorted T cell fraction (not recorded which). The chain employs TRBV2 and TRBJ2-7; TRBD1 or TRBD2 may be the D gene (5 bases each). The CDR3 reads CASSREQDSYEQYF. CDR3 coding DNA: TGTGCCAGCAGCCGGGAACAGGACTCCTACGAGCAGTACTTC.